A single sample is the source of the 15 T cell receptor beta chains below, sequenced in a study of CD8 T cells in Susac syndrome. Random hexamers were used to reverse transcribe an amount of about 0.45 to 1 ug RNA. TCRdb reprocessed the immunoSEQ multiplex PCR reads via MiXCR and lists one record per CDR3 protein. This sample has around 130,000 distinct CDR3 sequences, with roughly 94% found just once. Sequencing used CD4+ T cells from PBMCs. The source of these receptors is a human donor in good health.

The rearrangement joins TRBV20-1 to TRBJ2-2; 11 positions match TRBD2. The CDR3 totals 19 residues. The germline CDR1 and CDR2 sequences are DFQATT and SNEGSKA (reference sequence). V shed 1 base and J 4 bases; nucleotides not matched to a gene: 14. DNA of the CDR3: TGCAGTGCTAGAGTCCTCTCCATTACTAGCGGGAGAATCACCGGGGAGCTGTTTTTT. It specifies CSARVLSITSGRITGELFF.

J is TRBJ2-7 and V is TRBV6-5; 7 bases match TRBD2. V trimming: 4 bases; J trimming: 2 bases; junction bases outside the gene matches: 8. The length of the CDR3 is 15 residues. The germline V gene encodes CDR1 MNHEY and CDR2 SVGAGI. As DNA, the CDR3 is TGTGCCAGCAGTTTTACGCGGGGGAGTGCCTACGAGCAGTACTTC. It specifies CASSFTRGSAYEQYF.

This chain connects TRBV20-1 to TRBJ1-4; weak D call: TRBD1 (6 bases). The CDR3 contains 14 residues. The V gene lost 3 bases and the J gene lost 5 bases, with 13 bases spanning the gap. Germline V gene lookup returns CDR1 DFQATT and CDR2 SNEGSKA (reference sequence). The CDR3 DNA is TGCAGTGCTAGCTCAACAGGGCCAAATGAAAAACTGTTTTTT. Encoded protein: CSASSTGPNEKLFF.

This clonotype was counted a single time. This chain links TRBV2 with TRBJ1-1, with D possibly matching TRBD1 (6 bases). CDR1 and CDR2 from the germline V gene are SNHLY and FYNNEI. The V end was cut by 7 bases, the J end by 3 bases, with 12 bases between. This CDR3 has 13 residues. The CDR3: CASNQGQDTEAFF. The DNA for the CDR3 is TGTGCCAGCAACCAGGGACAAGACACTGAAGCTTTCTTT.

The rearrangement joins TRBV6-2 or TRBV6-3 to TRBJ1-1; perhaps TRBD1 as D (5 bases). CDR1 and CDR2 (germline): MNHEY, SVGEGT. Trimming left V 11 bases short and J 3 bases short, with 22 bases between. The CDR3 runs 15 residues. Written as DNA, the CDR3 is TGTGCCGCAGTACCTGGAGTGGGGCGACACACTGAAGCTTTCTTT. This translates into CAAVPGVGRHTEAFF.

The V call is TRBV5-1, the J call TRBJ1-5, with D possibly matching TRBD1 (5 bases). V lost 0 bases, J lost 3 bases, and 10 bases lay in between. The germline CDR1 and CDR2 sequences are SGHRS and YFSETQ. This CDR3 has 15 residues. The CDR3 loop reads CASSLETGHNQPQHF. As DNA, the CDR3 is TGCGCCAGCAGCTTGGAAACAGGACACAATCAGCCCCAGCATTTT.

This chain links TRBV4-2 with TRBJ2-7; TRBD2 agrees at 15 bases. The CDR3 runs 18 residues. Germline CDR1 LGHNA, CDR2 YNFKEQ. Trimming removed 0 bases from V and 1 base from J; junction bases left unmatched: 4. The CDR3 reads CASSQDWGLAGGSYEQYF. The CDR3 coding sequence is TGTGCCAGCAGCCAAGATTGGGGACTAGCGGGAGGTTCCTACGAGCAGTACTTC.

The chain recombines TRBV27 with TRBJ2-3, with D unclear. The germline V gene has CDR1 MNHEY and CDR2 SMNVEV (reference sequence). Trimming took off 5 bases at V and 1 base at J, with 13 bases between the two ends. The CDR3 runs 15 residues. This chain's CDR3 is CASSPRVSGTDTQYF. For the CDR3, the DNA is TGTGCCAGCAGTCCGCGAGTTTCGGGCACAGATACGCAGTATTTT.

This clonotype was seen a handful of times. CDR3 region: CAWSDRREQYF. The CDR3 region has the DNA TGTGCCTGGAGTGACCGGCGGGAGCAGTACTTC. This rearrangement joins TRBV30 to TRBJ2-7; no definite D call. The CDR3 covers 11 residues. Germline V gene lookup returns CDR1 GTSNPN and CDR2 SVGIG (reference sequence). Trimming pared 1 base from V and 7 bases from J, leaving 8 bases between.

CDR3 bases: TGCGCCAGCAGCTTTGGGGACAGTAACTATGGCTACACCTTC. Amino acids: CASSFGDSNYGYTF. This chain links TRBV5-1 with TRBJ1-2; TRBD1 aligns across 7 bases. The germline V gene encodes CDR1 SGHRS and CDR2 YFSETQ. The trim removed 2 bases at V and 1 base at J, leaving 2 bases unmatched. The CDR3 runs to 14 residues.

This chain joins TRBV20-1 and TRBJ2-1; D is unclear. CDR1 is DFQATT, CDR2 SNEGSKA, per germline (reference sequence). This CDR3 has 14 amino acids. The V and J ends lost 3 bases and 10 bases respectively, with 19 bases between them. Written as DNA, the CDR3 is TGCAGTGCTAGCGTTCCCCCGTCTCCGCCGGAGCAGTTCTTC. This sequence encodes CSASVPPSPPEQFF.

CDR3 in amino acids: CASSATGTGRYEQYF. The CDR3 nucleotides read TGTGCCAGCAGCGCAACCGGGACGGGGCGTTACGAGCAGTACTTC. The rearrangement links TRBV6-5 to TRBJ2-7, with D perhaps given as TRBD1 or TRBD2 (5 bases each). Trimming pared 6 bases from V and 4 bases from J, leaving 19 bases between. Germline V gives CDR1 MNHEY, CDR2 SVGAGI. The CDR3 contains 15 residues.

The gene calls are TRBV12-3 or TRBV12-4 and TRBJ2-4; D possibly matches TRBD1 or TRBD2 (5 bases each). The CDR3 runs to 12 residues. The germline V and J ends were trimmed by 6 bases and 9 bases, with 12 bases remaining between them. In nucleotides, the CDR3 is TGTGCCAGCAGCCCAGGGACGACCATTCAGTACTTC. Amino acids: CASSPGTTIQYF.

This chain connects TRBV20-1 to TRBJ1-6; 7 bases are a match to TRBD1. The CDR3 covers 16 residues. The germline V gene has CDR1 DFQATT and CDR2 SNEGSKA (reference sequence). J lost 0 bases, V lost 5 bases, and 7 bases had no gene match. CDR3 sequence: CSARYRGSSYNSPLHF. The CDR3, as DNA: TGCAGTGCTCGGTACAGGGGAAGCTCCTATAATTCACCCCTCCACTTT.

The rearrangement links TRBV5-1 to TRBJ2-4; D is uncertain. The CDR3 sequence is 14 residues long. Germline CDR1 SGHRS, CDR2 YFSETQ. V lost 0 bases and J lost 3, with 7 bases in between. DNA of the CDR3: TGCGCCAGCAGCTTGGAGGGTTACAAAAACATTCAGTACTTC. Its translation: CASSLEGYKNIQYF.